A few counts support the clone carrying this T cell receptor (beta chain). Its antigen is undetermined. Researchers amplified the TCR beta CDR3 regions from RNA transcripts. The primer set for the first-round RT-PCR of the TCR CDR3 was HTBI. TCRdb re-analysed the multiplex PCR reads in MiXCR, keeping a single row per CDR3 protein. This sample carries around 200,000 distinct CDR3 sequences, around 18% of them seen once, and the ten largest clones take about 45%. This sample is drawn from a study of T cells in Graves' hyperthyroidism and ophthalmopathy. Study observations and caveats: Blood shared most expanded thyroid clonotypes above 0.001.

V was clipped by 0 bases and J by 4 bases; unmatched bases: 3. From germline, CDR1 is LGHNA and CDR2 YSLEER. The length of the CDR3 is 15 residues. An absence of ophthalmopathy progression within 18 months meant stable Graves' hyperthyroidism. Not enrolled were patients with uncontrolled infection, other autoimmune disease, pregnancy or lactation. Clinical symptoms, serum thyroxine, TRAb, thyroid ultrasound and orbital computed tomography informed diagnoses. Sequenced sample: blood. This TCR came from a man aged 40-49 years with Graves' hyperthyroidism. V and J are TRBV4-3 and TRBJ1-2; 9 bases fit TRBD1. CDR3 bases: TGCGCCAGCAGCCAAGATGGACAGGGGTCCTATGGCTACACCTTC. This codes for CASSQDGQGSYGYTF.